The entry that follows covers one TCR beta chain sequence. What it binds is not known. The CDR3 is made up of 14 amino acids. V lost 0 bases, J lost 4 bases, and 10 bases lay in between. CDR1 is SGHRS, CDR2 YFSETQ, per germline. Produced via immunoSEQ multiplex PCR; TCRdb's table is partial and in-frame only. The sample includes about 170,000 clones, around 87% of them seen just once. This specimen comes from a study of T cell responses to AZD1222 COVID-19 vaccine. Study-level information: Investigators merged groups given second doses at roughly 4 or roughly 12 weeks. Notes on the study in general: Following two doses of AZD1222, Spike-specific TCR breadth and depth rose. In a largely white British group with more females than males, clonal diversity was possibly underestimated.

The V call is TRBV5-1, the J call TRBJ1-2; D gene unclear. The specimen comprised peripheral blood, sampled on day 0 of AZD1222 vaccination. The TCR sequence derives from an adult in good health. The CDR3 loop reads CASSLGLDGYGYTF. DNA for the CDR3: TGCGCCAGCAGCTTGGGGTTGGACGGCTATGGCTACACCTTC.